These 2 T cell receptor beta chains originate from one sample sequenced in a study of T cells in Graves' hyperthyroidism and ophthalmopathy. TCR beta CDR3 sequences were amplified from RNA transcripts. The study used the HTBI primer set for a first-round RT-PCR of the TCR CDR3. MiXCR, run by TCRdb on the multiplex PCR reads, gives a single entry per CDR3 protein. The profile covers over 650,000 distinct CDR3 sequences, with just under 45% appearing a single time and about 7% taken by the ten largest. Sequenced material: peripheral blood or thyroid tissue (not recorded which). Receptor source: an adult man with Graves' disease, either hyperthyroidism or ophthalmopathy (not recorded which).

This clonotype was counted at least ten times. The chain carries TRBV9 and TRBJ2-5; 9 nucleotides align to TRBD1. The ends lost 0 bases at V and 2 bases at J; junction bases unmatched: 5. Germline V gene lookup returns CDR1 SGDLS and CDR2 YYNGEE. This CDR3 has 16 residues. CDR3 loop: CASSVGPGQGQETQYF. The CDR3 DNA sequence: TGTGCCAGCAGCGTAGGGCCGGGACAGGGACAAGAGACCCAGTACTTC.

Remarks on this clonotype: A junction boundary mismatches the germline segment, possibly from a read error. The chain employs TRBV7-9 and TRBJ2-7; possibly TRBD2 for D (5 bases). The CDR3 runs 14 residues. Per germline, CDR1 SEHNR and CDR2 FQNEAQ (reference sequence). The CDR3 coding sequence is TGCGCCAGCAGCCAAGATACCTCCGCGGGCGAGCAGTACTTC. Translation gives CASSQDTSAGEQYF.